The clone carrying this T cell receptor beta chain was recorded many times. This specimen belongs to a study of early T cells in non-severe SARS-CoV-2 infection. TCRdb itself ran the 5' RACE reads through MiXCR, one entry per CDR3 protein. The sample has about 20,000 distinct CDR3 sequences; less than 7.5% are singletons. The sequence was collected from an adult who was a healthcare worker with PCR-confirmed SARS-CoV-2 infection or an uninfected control (not recorded which). Specimen: whole blood, collected at baseline.

The CDR3 protein is CASSSSGGPFWEQYF. For the CDR3, the DNA is TGTGCCAGCAGCTCTAGCGGGGGCCCATTTTGGGAGCAGTACTTC. The chain carries TRBV7-2 and TRBJ2-7, with 10 bases lining up with TRBD2. V was pared by 4 bases and J by 7 bases, with 10 bases of the junction left unmatched. The CDR3 is 15 amino acids. Germline V CDR1 and CDR2: SGHTA, FQGNSA.